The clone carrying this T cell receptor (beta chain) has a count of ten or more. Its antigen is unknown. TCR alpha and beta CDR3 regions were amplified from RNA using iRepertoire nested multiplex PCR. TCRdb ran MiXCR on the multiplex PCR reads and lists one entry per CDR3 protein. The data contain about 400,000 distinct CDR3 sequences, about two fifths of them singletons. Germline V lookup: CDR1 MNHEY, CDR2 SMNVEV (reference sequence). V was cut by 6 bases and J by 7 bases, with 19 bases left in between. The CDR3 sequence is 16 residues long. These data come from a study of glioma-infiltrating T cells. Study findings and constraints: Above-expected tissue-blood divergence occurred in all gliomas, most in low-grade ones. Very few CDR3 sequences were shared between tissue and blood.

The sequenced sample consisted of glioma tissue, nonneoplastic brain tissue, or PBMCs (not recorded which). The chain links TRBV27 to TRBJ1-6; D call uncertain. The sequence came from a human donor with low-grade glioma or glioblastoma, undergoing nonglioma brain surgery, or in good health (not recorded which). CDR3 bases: TGTGCCAGCAGCACCGGGCCGGGCTTGGGGAATTCACCCCTCCACTTT. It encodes CASSTGPGLGNSPLHF.